Each of the 11 T cell receptor beta chains below was sequenced from the same sample in a study of neurological immune-mediated disorders. TCRdb re-analysed the 5' RACE reads in MiXCR, keeping a single row per CDR3 protein. This table holds about 30,000 distinct CDR3 sequences, about 15% found once. Sequencing was carried out using PBMCs. The receptors derive from a man aged 70 or older in good health.

This clonotype appeared many times. J is TRBJ2-4 and V is TRBV3-1; possibly TRBD2 for D (5 bases). Per germline, CDR1 LGHDT and CDR2 YNNKEL (reference sequence). This CDR3 is built from 13 residues. Trimming pared 5 bases from V and 6 bases from J, leaving 11 bases between. The CDR3 reads CASSAGRGNIQYF. CDR3 bases: TGTGCCAGCAGCGCCGGTCGGGGAAACATTCAGTACTTC.

Notes on this clonotype: A read error may produce the germline difference seen at one junction end. The rearrangement joins TRBV25-1 to TRBJ2-3; D is perhaps TRBD2 (7 bases). The CDR3 has 17 amino acids. Germline V lookup: CDR1 MGHDK, CDR2 SYGVNS. The CDR3 bases are TGTACCGGCAGTGACTTCTGGGGGGGGGAGCGGACAGATACGCAGTATTTC. This sequence encodes CTGSDFWGGERTDTQYF.

Ten or more counts support this clonotype. The V gene is TRBV28, the J gene TRBJ2-2; D is possibly TRBD2 (6 bases). Germline V lookup: CDR1 MDHEN, CDR2 SYDVKM. Trimming removed 3 bases from V and 6 bases from J, with 8 bases in between. The CDR3 sequence is 13 residues long. The CDR3 here is CASSFGGAGELFF. The CDR3 bases are TGTGCCAGCAGTTTCGGAGGGGCCGGGGAGCTGTTTTTT. Supplemented by reference TRBV28 and TRBJ2-2, the full variable domain reads DVKVTQSSRYLVKRTGEKVFLECVQDMDHENMFWYRQDPGLGLRLIYFSYDVKMKEKGDIPEGYSVSREKKERFSLILESASTNQTSMYLCASSFGGAGELFFGEGSRLTVL.

This clonotype has a count of ten or more. The V call is TRBV5-1, the J call TRBJ2-5, with D unclear. CDR3 length: 15 residues. V gave up 0 bases and J gave up 4 bases, with 13 bases separating them. Germline CDR1 SGHRS, CDR2 YFSETQ. The CDR3 bases are TGCGCCAGCAGCTTGGCCGCCTCTATGGGAGAGACCCAGTACTTC. Protein: CASSLAASMGETQYF.

The chain recombines TRBV12-2 with TRBJ1-1; TRBD1 is the table's D call, not checked against the DNA. TRBV12-2 is assigned pseudogene status. The CDR3 covers 14 residues. CDR3 residues: CASRLRTGDTEAFF. As DNA, the CDR3 is TGTGCAAGTCGCTTAAGGACAGGTGACACTGAAGCTTTCTTT.

The V and J genes are TRBV20-1 and TRBJ1-5; D perhaps matches TRBD1 (5 bases). Trimming cost V 5 bases and J 0 bases, with 11 bases left between them. There are 14 residues in the CDR3. Germline CDR1 is DFQATT and CDR2 is SNEGSKA (reference sequence). For the CDR3, the DNA is TGCAGTGCTCGAGCAGGGAATAGCAATCAGCCCCAGCATTTT. It translates to CSARAGNSNQPQHF.

This clonotype was observed at least ten times. The chain carries TRBV12-3 or TRBV12-4 and TRBJ1-5; D remains ambiguous. V lost 3 bases and J 0 bases, leaving 3 bases between the germline ends. The CDR3 spans 13 residues. As DNA, the CDR3 is TGTGCCAGCAGTTTTAGTAGCAATCAGCCCCAGCATTTT. This translates into CASSFSSNQPQHF.

This clonotype was counted at least ten times. This chain joins TRBV12-3 or TRBV12-4 and TRBJ2-3; 13 nucleotides line up with TRBD2. CDR3 size: 14 residues. Trimming took 8 bases from V and 14 from J; bases not matched to a gene: 13. CDR3 residues: CASGLLAGGPSPYF. CDR3 bases: TGTGCCAGCGGGTTACTAGCGGGGGGGCCGAGTCCGTATTTT.

This clonotype was recorded at least ten times. The chain is built from TRBV6-1 and TRBJ2-5; TRBD1 is a possible D gene (5 bases). The V gene's germline CDR1 is MNHNS and CDR2 SASEGT. The CDR3 length is 13 residues. Trimming cost V 3 bases and J 4 bases, with 9 bases left between them. CDR3 DNA: TGTGCCAGCAGTGACGGAAGGGGAGAGACCCAGTACTTC. It yields the protein CASSDGRGETQYF.

This clonotype occurred many times. The chain employs TRBV20-1 and TRBJ2-7, with 10 positions matching TRBD2. The germline V gene encodes CDR1 DFQATT and CDR2 SNEGSKA (reference sequence). CDR3 length: 15 amino acids. J lost 4 bases, V lost 3 bases, and 9 bases had no gene match. Here the CDR3 reads CSASGLAGVAYEQYF. The CDR3 region has the DNA TGCAGTGCTAGCGGGCTAGCGGGGGTCGCTTACGAGCAGTACTTC.

About this clonotype itself: A read error may explain this, as a much larger clone is one base away. The rearrangement uses TRBV7-9 and TRBJ2-1, with D hard to call. The CDR3 extends over 14 amino acids. Germline assignment: CDR1 SEHNR and CDR2 FQNEAQ (reference sequence). CDR3 coding DNA: TGTGCCAGCAGCTGGGGAAGGCCGTACAATGAGCCGTTCTTC. Its protein is CASSWGRPYNEPFF.